The rows below give T cell receptor beta chains drawn from one sample of a study of shared T cell receptors in the human thymus. Repertoires were generated with immunoSEQ multiplex PCR, while TCRdb's copy carries only in-frame clones and drops some. Of approximately 68,000 clones listed, about 96% are singletons. Input material: thymocytes. The receptors were gathered from a human donor. CDR3s include the opening cysteine and the closing phenylalanine or tryptophan. D genes are given only for firm matches. Some rows mark clone size as missing; the rest say once, few, many or name a class of expanded clone.

TRBJ2-7	TRBV5-6	.	17	.	TGTGCCAGCAGCTTGGGGGGCGGGGGCTCGACGAGCTACGAGCAGTACTTC	CASSLGGGGSTSYEQYF
TRBJ2-5	TRBV7-2	.	12	.	TGTGCCAGCAGCTTAGACGTTGAGACCCAGTACTTC	CASSLDVETQYF
TRBJ2-2	TRBV15	.	16	TRBD2	TGTGCCACCAGCAGGCTAGCGGGGGGCCACACCGGGGAGCTGTTTTTT	CATSRLAGGHTGELFF
TRBJ2-1	TRBV4-2	.	22	TRBD2	TGTGCCAGCAGCCCGAAATCCCCCCGACTAGCGGGGGCCCTACGCATATACAATGAGCAGTTCTTC	CASSPKSPRLAGALRIYNEQFF
TRBJ1-1	TRBV30	once	20	TRBD1	TGTGCCTGGAATTTGTTGGACAGGATCCGGGACAGGGGATTGAACACTGAAGCTTTCTTT	CAWNLLDRIRDRGLNTEAFF
TRBJ1-2	TRBV9	.	19	.	TGTGCCAGCAGCGGACGGGATTTAAAGAACCATGAGGCTAACTATGGCTACACCTTC	CASSGRDLKNHEANYGYTF
TRBJ2-7	TRBV6-1	.	13	.	TGTGCCAGCAGCCCAACGCCGGGACACGAGCAGTACTTC	CASSPTPGHEQYF
TRBJ2-1	TRBV2	once	19	TRBD2	TGTGCCAGCAGTGGACTTCAGACCAGGACTAGCGGGGGACGGAATGAGCAGTTCTTC	CASSGLQTRTSGGRNEQFF
TRBJ2-7	TRBV5-6	.	14	.	TGTGCCAGCGGGAGACTCGCGGGGCCCTACGAGCAGTACTTC	CASGRLAGPYEQYF
TRBJ1-2	TRBV21-1	.	16	.	TGTGCCAGCAGCTACCCAGGAGAAATACAAAACTATGGCTACACCTTC	CASSYPGEIQNYGYTF
TRBJ1-1	TRBV7-9	.	12	.	TGTGCCAGCAGCCTAGACGGACGTGAAGCTTTCTTT	CASSLDGREAFF
TRBJ2-1	TRBV7-3	.	19	.	TGTGCCAGCAGCCTTCAACCAGTAATAGGGGGGGCCTCCTACAATGAGCAGTTCTTC	CASSLQPVIGGASYNEQFF